The 29 T cell receptor beta chains below all came from one sample that was sequenced in a study of blood T cell repertoires in COVID-19. Clones were sequenced by immunoSEQ multiplex PCR, and TCRdb holds only the in-frame ones, with some missing. The repertoire includes just over 150,000 clones, 84% of them detected once, and just over 9.5% sits in the top ten. Sequenced input: peripheral blood. All receptors derive from a woman between 50 and 59 years old with acute or convalescent COVID-19.

J is TRBJ2-3 and V is TRBV15, with D possibly being TRBD2 (5 bases). The length of the CDR3 is 16 residues. Germline V lookup: CDR1 LNHNV, CDR2 YYDKDF (reference sequence). V was pared by 3 bases and J by 1 base, with 14 bases between. CDR3 nucleotide sequence: TGTGCCACCAGCAGGGAACTAGTTTCGGGCACAGATACGCAGTATTTT. As protein: CATSRELVSGTDTQYF.

The chain combines TRBV4-1 with TRBJ2-7; D is unclear. Germline V CDR1 and CDR2: MGHRA, YSYEKL. The CDR3 contains 12 residues. V was clipped by 0 bases and J by 6 bases, with 6 bases between them. The CDR3, as DNA: TGCGCCAGCAGCCAAGAAGTCGGCGAGCAGTACTTC. Translation gives CASSQEVGEQYF.

The chain combines TRBV28 with TRBJ1-2; 7 bases match TRBD1. Germline lookup yields CDR1 MDHEN and CDR2 SYDVKM. The CDR3 has 13 residues. V lost 4 bases and J lost 5; bases outside the gene matches: 4. For the CDR3, the DNA is TGTGCCAGCAGTTCCGGGACAGCGTATGGCTACACCTTC. Amino acid sequence: CASSSGTAYGYTF.

This sequence joins TRBV4-2 and TRBJ2-7; D is unresolved. CDR1 is LGHNA, CDR2 YNFKEQ, per germline. V lost 0 bases, J lost 3 bases, and 12 bases lay in between. The CDR3 runs 15 residues. Here the CDR3 reads CASSQEYYPYYEQYF. CDR3 coding DNA: TGTGCCAGCAGCCAAGAGTACTACCCCTACTACGAGCAGTACTTC.

This rearrangement joins TRBV2 to TRBJ1-2; unclear D gene. V lost 6 bases, J lost 4 bases, and 12 bases lay in between. Germline V CDR1 and CDR2: SNHLY, FYNNEI. This CDR3 contains 13 residues. The CDR3, as DNA: TGTGCCAGCAGGGAGGTCACTATCTATGGCTACACCTTC. Its protein is CASREVTIYGYTF.

The chain combines TRBV5-1 with TRBJ2-4, with D possibly matching TRBD1 (6 bases). This CDR3 has 14 amino acids. V was cut by 5 bases and J by 0 bases, with 9 bases left in between. Germline assignment: CDR1 SGHRS and CDR2 YFSETQ. The CDR3 nucleotides read TGCGCCAGCAGGGGGGCCCTAGCCAAAAACATTCAGTACTTC. Translating it yields CASRGALAKNIQYF.

This clone was seen a single time. The V and J genes are TRBV4-1 and TRBJ2-5, with TRBD2 matching over 9 bases. This CDR3 spans 15 amino acids. CDR1 and CDR2 from the germline V gene are MGHRA and YSYEKL. The V and J ends lost 4 bases and 4 bases, in that order; junction bases with no gene match: 7. The CDR3 loop reads CASSLTRGGSETQYF. CDR3 bases: TGCGCCAGCAGCCTGACGCGGGGGGGCTCAGAGACCCAGTACTTC.

This rearrangement joins TRBV24-1 to TRBJ1-2, with TRBD1 identical over 9 bases. There are 17 residues in the CDR3. V was pared by 4 bases and J by 6 bases, with 14 bases of the junction left unmatched. CDR1 and CDR2 (germline): KGHDR, SFDVKD. CDR3 DNA sequence: TGTGCCACCAGTGAACGTGAACCGGGACAGGGTTTCGATGGCTACACCTTC. Protein product: CATSEREPGQGFDGYTF.

V gene TRBV9 combines with J gene TRBJ2-3; 7 positions agree with TRBD1. The V segment lost 2 bases and the J segment 3 bases; nucleotides outside the gene matches: 6. CDR1 SGDLS and CDR2 YYNGEE come from the germline V gene. The CDR3 spans 15 residues. CDR3 sequence (DNA): TGTGCCAGCAGCGTTAGAGGGGGCGGGACAGATACGCAGTATTTT. This sequence encodes CASSVRGGGTDTQYF.

V and J are TRBV4-1 and TRBJ2-7, with D perhaps matching TRBD1 (6 bases). This CDR3 region has 15 residues. The V end was cut by 1 base, the J end by 6 bases, with 16 bases between. The germline V gene has CDR1 MGHRA and CDR2 YSYEKL. The CDR3 sequence: CASSQVPQGIGEQYF. As DNA, the CDR3 is TGCGCCAGCAGCCAAGTACCACAGGGAATCGGCGAGCAGTACTTC.

This clone was picked up a small number of times. This sequence joins TRBV11-2 and TRBJ1-6; 7 bases are a match to TRBD1. V shed 1 base and J 3 bases; nucleotides not matched to a gene: 3. The CDR3 has 16 residues. Germline V gene sequence: CDR1 SGHAT, CDR2 FQNNGV. The CDR3 DNA sequence: TGTGCCAGCAGCTTAGGGGACAGTGGCTATAATTCACCCCTCCACTTT. Amino acids: CASSLGDSGYNSPLHF.

The chain couples TRBV19 to TRBJ1-1, with D perhaps matching TRBD1 (6 bases). Germline V gives CDR1 LNHDA, CDR2 SQIVND (reference sequence). The ends were cut back, 5 bases at V and 5 bases at J, with 15 bases in the middle. This CDR3 has 14 amino acids. The CDR3, as DNA: TGTGCCAGTAGTTCAGAGACAAGGGGGACTGAAGCTTTCTTT. Amino acid sequence: CASSSETRGTEAFF.

J is TRBJ1-5 and V is TRBV2; maybe TRBD1 (5 bases). CDR3 length equals 14 residues. Looked up from germline, CDR1 is SNHLY and CDR2 is FYNNEI. V was pared by 6 bases and J by 1 base, with 10 bases between. CDR3: CASRQGLSNQPQHF. As DNA, the CDR3 is TGTGCCAGCAGGCAGGGACTAAGCAATCAGCCCCAGCATTTT.

The J gene is TRBJ2-2, the V gene TRBV7-9; 11 bases agree with TRBD2. The CDR3 loop spans 14 amino acids. Unmatched junction bases numbered 7, after V lost 11 bases and J lost 5 bases. Germline V gives CDR1 SEHNR, CDR2 FQNEAQ (reference sequence). CDR3 sequence reads: CAQPSGGTTGELFF. The CDR3 bases are TGTGCCCAACCTAGCGGGGGGACGACCGGGGAGCTGTTTTTT.

This sequence joins TRBV7-2 and TRBJ1-1; D unclear. V lost 10 bases to trimming and J lost 3 bases, with 18 bases between them. Per the germline V gene, CDR1 is SGHTA and CDR2 is FQGNSA. The CDR3 has 14 residues. CDR3 bases: TGTGCCACACAGCGGGGTGGGTCAGACACTGAAGCTTTCTTT. Its protein is CATQRGGSDTEAFF.

The rearrangement joins TRBV11-2 to TRBJ2-5; 7 bases are a match to TRBD2. V trimming: 0 bases; J trimming: 9 bases; junction bases outside the gene matches: 10. This CDR3 comprises 15 residues. Germline lookup yields CDR1 SGHAT and CDR2 FQNNGV. CDR3: CASSLDSGSGEAQYF. CDR3 nucleotides: TGTGCCAGCAGCTTAGACTCAGGGAGCGGGGAAGCCCAGTACTTC. The full variable domain, completed using reference TRBV11-2 and TRBJ2-5, is EAGVAQSPRYKIIEKRQSVAFWCNPISGHATLYWYQQILGQGPKLLIQFQNNGVVDDSQLPKDRFSAERLKGVDSTLKIQPAKLEDSAVYLCASSLDSGSGEAQYFGPGTRLLVL.

The chain recombines TRBV6-5 with TRBJ1-4; TRBD1 matches 8 bases. Germline lookup yields CDR1 MNHEY and CDR2 SVGAGI. Trimming cost V 6 bases and J 6 bases; bases outside gene matches: 9. This CDR3 has 15 amino acids. The CDR3 bases are TGTGCCAGCAGAACAGGGACAGGCTGGGATGAAAAACTGTTTTTT. As protein: CASRTGTGWDEKLFF.

The chain has TRBV7-8 and TRBJ2-1; TRBD2 matches at 7 bases. This CDR3 has 15 amino acids. Germline trimming cut 5 bases from V and 1 base from J; bases unmatched to any gene: 5. Per germline, CDR1 SGHVS and CDR2 FQNEAQ. The chain's CDR3 is CASSPRGGSYNEQFF. CDR3 in DNA: TGTGCCAGCAGCCCCCGCGGGGGTTCCTACAATGAGCAGTTCTTC. Supplemented by reference TRBV7-8 and TRBJ2-1, the full variable domain reads GAGVSQSPRYKVAKRGQDVALRCDPISGHVSLFWYQQALGQGPEFLTYFQNEAQLDKSGLPSDRFFAERPEGSVSTLKIQRTQQEDSAVYLCASSPRGGSYNEQFFGPGTRLTVL.

J is TRBJ2-5 and V is TRBV5-4; 12 positions agree with TRBD2. CDR3 length: 17 amino acids. The germline V gene has CDR1 SGHNT and CDR2 YYREEE (reference sequence). Unmatched junction bases numbered 7, after V lost 0 bases and J lost 4 bases. CDR3 nucleotide sequence: TGTGCCAGCAGCTTGGGGTTAGCTAGCGGGGGGGGAGAGACCCAGTACTTC. This gives the protein CASSLGLASGGGETQYF. The variable domain in full, completed from reference TRBV5-4 and TRBJ2-5, reads ETGVTQSPTHLIKTRGQQVTLRCSSQSGHNTVSWYQQALGQGPQFIFQYYREEENGRGNFPPRFSGLQFPNYSSELNVNALELDDSALYLCASSLGLASGGGETQYFGPGTRLLVL.

This clone has only a few counts. The genes are TRBV27 and TRBJ1-3; D is possibly TRBD1 (6 bases). CDR1 is MNHEY and CDR2 is SMNVEV in the germline V gene (reference sequence). The germline V and J ends were trimmed by 6 bases and 4 bases, with 7 bases remaining between them. This CDR3 has 12 amino acids. The CDR3 nucleotides read TGTGCCAGCAGGGGGACAGGAAACACCATATATTTT. Translated: CASRGTGNTIYF.

V and J are TRBV2 and TRBJ1-5; a weak D match, TRBD1 (5 bases). The CDR3 is 15 amino acids. Trimming took off 4 bases at V and 3 bases at J, with 13 bases between the two ends. Germline CDR1 is SNHLY and CDR2 is FYNNEI. The CDR3 spells CASSGRGSVNQPQHF. CDR3 DNA: TGTGCCAGCAGTGGAAGGGGCAGTGTCAATCAGCCCCAGCATTTT. The full variable domain, completed using reference TRBV2 and TRBJ1-5, is EPEVTQTPSHQVTQMGQEVILRCVPISNHLYFYWYRQILGQKVEFLVSFYNNEISEKSEIFDDQFSVERPDGSNFTLKIRSTKLEDSAMYFCASSGRGSVNQPQHFGDGTRLSIL.

CDR3 loop: CASSSGQLGASGRAMTQYF. DNA of the CDR3: TGCGCCAGCAGCTCCGGACAGCTGGGCGCTAGCGGGAGAGCCATGACGCAGTATTTT. The rearrangement links TRBV5-1 to TRBJ2-3, with TRBD2 matching over 10 bases. Trimming at V came to 3 bases and at J to 9 bases, leaving 22 bases not matched to a gene. The CDR3 length is 19 residues. Germline V gene lookup returns CDR1 SGHRS and CDR2 YFSETQ.

This rearrangement joins TRBV18 to TRBJ2-2, with D possibly matching TRBD1 (6 bases). Trimming took 6 bases from V and 3 from J, leaving 11 bases between them. This CDR3 comprises 14 residues. Germline V lookup: CDR1 KGHSH, CDR2 LQKENI. The CDR3 coding sequence is TGTGCCAGCTCTCGAGGGGGTGACACCGGGGAGCTGTTTTTT. It codes for CASSRGGDTGELFF. The whole variable domain, remainder taken from reference TRBV18 and TRBJ2-2, is NAGVMQNPRHLVRRRGQEARLRCSPMKGHSHVYWYRQLPEEGLKFMVYLQKENIIDESGMPKERFSAEFPKEGPSILRIQQVVRGDSAAYFCASSRGGDTGELFFGEGSRLTVL.

There are a few counts of this clone. In nucleotides, the CDR3 is TGTGCCAGCAGCGTAGACGCTGCACAGGGGGGAGTTGGCTACACCTTC. This codes for CASSVDAAQGGVGYTF. The rearrangement links TRBV9 to TRBJ1-2; 8 bases align to TRBD1. The CDR3 consists of 16 residues. V lost 0 bases and J lost 7; bases outside the gene matches: 11. Germline V gene sequence: CDR1 SGDLS, CDR2 YYNGEE.

The J gene is TRBJ2-7, the V gene TRBV5-1; 12 bases line up with TRBD2. With V trimmed by 4 bases and J by 2 bases, 4 bases remained unmatched. This CDR3 comprises 15 residues. Germline CDR1 SGHRS, CDR2 YFSETQ. The CDR3 nucleotides read TGCGCCAGCAGCGACCCTAGCGGGGGGGCCTACGAGCAGTACTTC. This encodes CASSDPSGGAYEQYF.

The gene calls are TRBV27 and TRBJ1-2; 9 nucleotides match TRBD1. This CDR3 region has 16 residues. Germline lookup yields CDR1 MNHEY and CDR2 SMNVEV (reference sequence). The V segment lost 8 bases and the J segment 6 bases; nucleotides outside the gene matches: 16. The chain's CDR3 is CASCRDRDHSLNGYTF. The CDR3 nucleotides read TGTGCCAGCTGCCGGGACAGGGATCATAGCCTTAATGGCTACACCTTC.

The genes are TRBV3-1 (or the pseudogene TRBV3-2) and TRBJ1-6; TRBD1 agrees at 9 bases. The J segment lost 7 bases and the V segment lost 4 bases, leaving 5 bases of the junction unmatched. The germline V gene encodes CDR1 LGHDT and CDR2 YNNKEL (reference sequence). The CDR3 is 15 residues long. The CDR3 nucleotides are TGTGCCAGCAGCCGCCGACAGGGGGGAAATTCACCCCTCCACTTT. Translation: CASSRRQGGNSPLHF.

Concerning this clone itself: The same CDR3 can be traced to other DNA sequences in this sample. The rearrangement links TRBV24-1 to TRBJ1-4, with TRBD1 matching over 9 bases. From germline, CDR1 is KGHDR and CDR2 SFDVKD. The V segment lost 4 bases and the J segment 4 bases; nucleotides outside the gene matches: 3. The CDR3 length is 15 residues. CDR3: CATSDPGQGNEKLFF. CDR3 in DNA: TGTGCCACCAGTGACCCGGGACAGGGTAATGAAAAACTGTTTTTT.

This clone was seen once. The V call is TRBV9, the J call TRBJ1-1; maybe TRBD1 (5 bases). In germline, CDR1 is SGDLS, CDR2 YYNGEE. The ends were cut back, 6 bases at V and 0 bases at J, with 9 bases in the middle. The CDR3 extends over 13 amino acids. CDR3 DNA sequence: TGTGCCAGCACCTGGGGGGTGAACACTGAAGCTTTCTTT. The encoded protein is CASTWGVNTEAFF.